This T cell receptor beta chain was identified in a study of T cells in Graves' hyperthyroidism and ophthalmopathy. TCR beta CDR3 regions were amplified from RNA. TCR CDR3 regions were first amplified by RT-PCR with HTBI primers. A single record per CDR3 protein comes from TCRdb applying MiXCR to the multiplex PCR reads. The data show fewer than 250,000 distinct CDR3 sequences, about 25% seen once. Germline V gene lookup returns CDR1 MNHEY and CDR2 SVGAGI. This CDR3 has 11 residues. Trimming took 4 bases from V and 14 from J, leaving 14 bases between them. Study conclusions and caveats: Most thyroid-expanded clonotypes above 0.001 were also found in blood.

Remarks on this clonotype: Its antigen remains unidentified.

The receptor was derived from a middle-aged woman with Graves' ophthalmopathy. Sequencing input: blood. The rearrangement uses TRBV6-5 and TRBJ1-1; TRBD1 might be the D (6 bases). The CDR3 sequence: CASSFSDDRFF. In DNA, the CDR3 is TGTGCCAGCAGTTTTTCCGACGACAGGTTCTTT.